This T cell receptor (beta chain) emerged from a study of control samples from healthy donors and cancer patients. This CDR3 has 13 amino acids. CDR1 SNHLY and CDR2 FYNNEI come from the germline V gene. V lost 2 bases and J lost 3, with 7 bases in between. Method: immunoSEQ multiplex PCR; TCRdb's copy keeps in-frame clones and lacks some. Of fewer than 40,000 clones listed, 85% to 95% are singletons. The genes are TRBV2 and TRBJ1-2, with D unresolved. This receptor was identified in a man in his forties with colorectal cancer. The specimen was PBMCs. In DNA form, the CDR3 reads TGTGCCAGCAGTGAAAGGGTCCACTATGGCTACACCTTC. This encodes CASSERVHYGYTF.